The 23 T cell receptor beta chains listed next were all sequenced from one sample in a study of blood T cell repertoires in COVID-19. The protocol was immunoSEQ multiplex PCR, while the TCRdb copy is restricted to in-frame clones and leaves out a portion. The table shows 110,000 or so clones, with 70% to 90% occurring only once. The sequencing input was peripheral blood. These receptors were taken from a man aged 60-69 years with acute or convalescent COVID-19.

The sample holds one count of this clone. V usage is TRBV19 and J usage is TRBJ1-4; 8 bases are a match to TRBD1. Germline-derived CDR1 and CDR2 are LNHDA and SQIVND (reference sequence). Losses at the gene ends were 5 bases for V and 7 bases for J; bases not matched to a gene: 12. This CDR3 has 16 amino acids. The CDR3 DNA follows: TGTGCCAGTAGTCTTACAGGCGCAGGGGGCACTGAAAAACTGTTTTTT. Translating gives CASSLTGAGGTEKLFF. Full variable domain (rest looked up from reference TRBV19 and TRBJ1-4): DGGITQSPKYLFRKEGQNVTLSCEQNLNHDAMYWYRQDPGQGLRLIYYSQIVNDFQKGDIAEGYSVSREKKESFPLTVTSAQKNPTAFYLCASSLTGAGGTEKLFFGSGTQLSVL.

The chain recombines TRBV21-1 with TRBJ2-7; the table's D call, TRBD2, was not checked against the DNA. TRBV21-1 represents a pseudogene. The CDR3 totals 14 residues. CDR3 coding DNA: TGTGCCAGTGACGGGGGGACAATTTCCTACGAGCAGTACTTC. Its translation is CASDGGTISYEQYF.

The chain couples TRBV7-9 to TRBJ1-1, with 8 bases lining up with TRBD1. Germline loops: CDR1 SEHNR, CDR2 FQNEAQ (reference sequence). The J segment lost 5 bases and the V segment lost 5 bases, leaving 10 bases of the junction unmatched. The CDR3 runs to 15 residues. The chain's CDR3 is CASSPTGGLGTEAFF. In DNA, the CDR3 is TGTGCCAGCAGCCCCACAGGGGGTCTAGGTACTGAAGCTTTCTTT.

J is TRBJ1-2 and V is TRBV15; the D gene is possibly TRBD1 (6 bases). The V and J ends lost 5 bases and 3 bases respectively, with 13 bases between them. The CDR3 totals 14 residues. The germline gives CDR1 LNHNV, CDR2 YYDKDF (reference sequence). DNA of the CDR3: TGTGCCACCAGCCGGGCGGGGGCGGACTATGGCTACACCTTC. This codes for CATSRAGADYGYTF.

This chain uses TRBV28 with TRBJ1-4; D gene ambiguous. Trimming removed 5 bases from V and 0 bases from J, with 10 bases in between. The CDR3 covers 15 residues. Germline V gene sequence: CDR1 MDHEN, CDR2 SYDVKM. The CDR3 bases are TGTGCCAGCAGTGAGCCCGGGACAACTAATGAAAAACTGTTTTTT. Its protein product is CASSEPGTTNEKLFF. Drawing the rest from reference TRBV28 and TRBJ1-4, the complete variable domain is DVKVTQSSRYLVKRTGEKVFLECVQDMDHENMFWYRQDPGLGLRLIYFSYDVKMKEKGDIPEGYSVSREKKERFSLILESASTNQTSMYLCASSEPGTTNEKLFFGSGTQLSVL.

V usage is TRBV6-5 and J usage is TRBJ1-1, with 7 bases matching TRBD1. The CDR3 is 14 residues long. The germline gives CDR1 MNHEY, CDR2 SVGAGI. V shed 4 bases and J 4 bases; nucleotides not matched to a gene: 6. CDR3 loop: CASSLDRVRTEAFF. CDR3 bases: TGTGCCAGCAGTTTAGACAGGGTGCGCACTGAAGCTTTCTTT.

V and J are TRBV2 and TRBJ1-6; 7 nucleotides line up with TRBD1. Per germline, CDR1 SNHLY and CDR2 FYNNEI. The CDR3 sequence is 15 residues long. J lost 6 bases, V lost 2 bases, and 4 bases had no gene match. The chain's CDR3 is CASSERQGGNSPLHF. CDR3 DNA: TGTGCCAGCAGTGAACGACAGGGAGGTAATTCACCCCTCCACTTT.

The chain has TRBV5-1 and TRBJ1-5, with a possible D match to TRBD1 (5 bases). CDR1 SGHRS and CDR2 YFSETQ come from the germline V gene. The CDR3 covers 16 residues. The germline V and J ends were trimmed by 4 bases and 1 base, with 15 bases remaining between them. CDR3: CASSMGPQGSNQPQHF. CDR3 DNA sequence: TGCGCCAGCAGCATGGGCCCTCAGGGCAGCAATCAGCCCCAGCATTTT. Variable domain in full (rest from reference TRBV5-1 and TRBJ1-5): KAGVTQTPRYLIKTRGQQVTLSCSPISGHRSVSWYQQTPGQGLQFLFEYFSETQRNKGNFPGRFSGRQFSNSRSEMNVSTLELGDSALYLCASSMGPQGSNQPQHFGDGTRLSIL.

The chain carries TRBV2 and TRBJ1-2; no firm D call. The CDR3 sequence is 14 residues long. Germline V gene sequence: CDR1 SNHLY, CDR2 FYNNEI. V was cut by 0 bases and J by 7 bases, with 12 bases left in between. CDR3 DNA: TGTGCCAGCAGTGAAGCGGGAGTTCAAGGTGGCTACACCTTC. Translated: CASSEAGVQGGYTF.

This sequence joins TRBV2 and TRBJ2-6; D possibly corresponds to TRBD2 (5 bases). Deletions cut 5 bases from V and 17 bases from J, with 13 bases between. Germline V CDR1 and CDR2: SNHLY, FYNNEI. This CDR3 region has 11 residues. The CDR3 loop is CASSRDDSVTF. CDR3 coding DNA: TGTGCCAGCAGTCGGGATGACTCCGTGACTTTC.

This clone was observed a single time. CDR3 DNA: TGTGCCAGCAGCGTAGCTCAGAGCACAGATACGCAGTATTTT. Translated, it gives CASSVAQSTDTQYF. The rearrangement joins TRBV9 to TRBJ2-3, with unresolved D. Trimming shortened V by 0 bases and J by 0 bases, and 5 bases separated the two germline ends. Germline CDR1 is SGDLS and CDR2 is YYNGEE. There are 14 residues in the CDR3.

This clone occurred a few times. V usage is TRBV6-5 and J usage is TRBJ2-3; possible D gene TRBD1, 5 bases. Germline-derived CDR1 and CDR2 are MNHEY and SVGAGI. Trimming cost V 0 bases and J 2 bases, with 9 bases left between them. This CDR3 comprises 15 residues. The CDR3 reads CASSYSYRFTDTQYF. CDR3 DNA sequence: TGTGCCAGCAGTTACTCTTACAGGTTCACAGATACGCAGTATTTT.

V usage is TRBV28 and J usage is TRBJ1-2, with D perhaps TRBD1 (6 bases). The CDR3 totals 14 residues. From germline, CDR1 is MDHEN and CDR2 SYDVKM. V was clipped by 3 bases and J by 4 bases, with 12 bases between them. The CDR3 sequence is CASSLEDSSYGYTF. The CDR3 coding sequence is TGTGCCAGCAGTTTGGAGGACAGTTCCTATGGCTACACCTTC.

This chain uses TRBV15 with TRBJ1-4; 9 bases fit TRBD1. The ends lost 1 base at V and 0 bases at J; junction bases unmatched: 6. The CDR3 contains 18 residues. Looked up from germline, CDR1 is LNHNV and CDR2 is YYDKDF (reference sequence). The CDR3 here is CATSRGRTGVATNEKLFF. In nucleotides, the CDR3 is TGTGCCACCAGCAGAGGAAGGACAGGGGTTGCAACTAATGAAAAACTGTTTTTT.

The CDR3 loop is CSGTTNLGYNEQFF. In nucleotides, the CDR3 is TGCAGCGGTACGACTAATCTCGGCTACAATGAGCAGTTCTTC. This sequence joins TRBV29-1 and TRBJ2-1; D might be TRBD2 (5 bases). The germline CDR1 and CDR2 sequences are SQVTM and ANQGSEA. The CDR3 is 14 amino acids. Trimming removed 7 bases at V and 3 bases at J, with 16 bases between.

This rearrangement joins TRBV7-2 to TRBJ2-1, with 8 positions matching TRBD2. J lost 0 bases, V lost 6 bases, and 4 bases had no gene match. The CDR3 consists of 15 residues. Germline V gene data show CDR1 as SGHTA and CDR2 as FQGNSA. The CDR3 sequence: CASRSGTSSYNEQFF. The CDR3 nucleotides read TGTGCCAGCAGATCCGGGACTAGCTCCTACAATGAGCAGTTCTTC.

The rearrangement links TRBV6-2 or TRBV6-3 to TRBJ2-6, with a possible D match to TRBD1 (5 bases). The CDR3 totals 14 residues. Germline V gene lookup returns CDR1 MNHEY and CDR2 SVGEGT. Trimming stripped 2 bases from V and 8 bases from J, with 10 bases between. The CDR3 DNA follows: TGTGCCAGCAGTTACACCAGGGTGACCAACGTCCTGACTTTC. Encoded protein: CASSYTRVTNVLTF.

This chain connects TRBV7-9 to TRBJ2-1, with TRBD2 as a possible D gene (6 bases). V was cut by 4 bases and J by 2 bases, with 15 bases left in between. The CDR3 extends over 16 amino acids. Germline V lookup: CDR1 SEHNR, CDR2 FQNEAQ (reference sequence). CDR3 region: CASSSWGGGAYNEQFF. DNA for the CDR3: TGTGCCAGCAGCTCCTGGGGCGGAGGGGCCTACAATGAGCAGTTCTTC.

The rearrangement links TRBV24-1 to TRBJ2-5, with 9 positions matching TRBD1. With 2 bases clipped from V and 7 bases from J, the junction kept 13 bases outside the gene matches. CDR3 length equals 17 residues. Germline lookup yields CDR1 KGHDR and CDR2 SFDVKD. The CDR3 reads CATSDSTGTGFGATQYF. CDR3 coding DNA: TGTGCCACCAGTGATTCCACCGGGACAGGGTTTGGTGCGACCCAGTACTTC.

Here the CDR3 DNA reads TGTGCCAGCAGCGCACTGAACACCGGGGAGCTGTTTTTT. Its protein is CASSALNTGELFF. The gene calls are TRBV6-5 and TRBJ2-2; D not resolved. CDR3 size: 13 residues. V lost 6 bases, J lost 1 base, and 6 bases lay in between. Germline values: CDR1 MNHEY, CDR2 SVGAGI.

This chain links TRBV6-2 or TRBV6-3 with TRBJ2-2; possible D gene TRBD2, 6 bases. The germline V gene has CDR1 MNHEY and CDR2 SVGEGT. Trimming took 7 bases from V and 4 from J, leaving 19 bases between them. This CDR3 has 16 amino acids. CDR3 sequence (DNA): TGTGCCAGCACCCCGGGGGTAGCGGTCCTCACCGGGGAGCTGTTTTTT. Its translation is CASTPGVAVLTGELFF.

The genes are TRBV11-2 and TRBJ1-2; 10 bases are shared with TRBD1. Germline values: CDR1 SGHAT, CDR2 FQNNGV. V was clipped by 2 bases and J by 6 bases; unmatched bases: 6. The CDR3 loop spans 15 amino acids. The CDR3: CASSLSGTGVNGYTF. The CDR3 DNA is TGTGCCAGCAGCTTAAGTGGGACAGGGGTAAATGGCTACACCTTC.

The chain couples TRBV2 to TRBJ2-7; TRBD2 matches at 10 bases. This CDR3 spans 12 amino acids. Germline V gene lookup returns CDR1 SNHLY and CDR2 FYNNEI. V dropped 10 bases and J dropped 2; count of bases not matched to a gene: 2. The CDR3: CATGTSAYEQYF. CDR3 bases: TGTGCCACCGGGACTAGCGCCTACGAGCAGTACTTC.